This TCR beta chain was sequenced for a study of OX40 agonist ivuxolimab in advanced cancers. The repertoire was sequenced with immunoSEQ multiplex PCR; TCRdb's copy has only in-frame clones and lacks some. The data contain some 70,000 clones, 83% of them singletons. The V gene lost 2 bases and the J gene lost 4 bases, with 21 bases spanning the gap. Germline loops: CDR1 GTSNPN, CDR2 SVGIG (reference sequence). CDR3 length: 17 residues. This TCR came from an adult with an advanced solid tumor such as melanoma, head and neck, liver or kidney cancer. The genes are TRBV30 and TRBJ1-3; tentative D call: TRBD1 (5 bases). The sample consisted of CD4+ or CD8+ T cells sorted from blood, taken in a trial of the OX40 agonist ivuxolimab. CDR3 in DNA: TGTGCCTGGAGTCCGGGGGTAGTGGGAGATTCCGGAAACACCATATATTTT. It is translated as CAWSPGVVGDSGNTIYF.